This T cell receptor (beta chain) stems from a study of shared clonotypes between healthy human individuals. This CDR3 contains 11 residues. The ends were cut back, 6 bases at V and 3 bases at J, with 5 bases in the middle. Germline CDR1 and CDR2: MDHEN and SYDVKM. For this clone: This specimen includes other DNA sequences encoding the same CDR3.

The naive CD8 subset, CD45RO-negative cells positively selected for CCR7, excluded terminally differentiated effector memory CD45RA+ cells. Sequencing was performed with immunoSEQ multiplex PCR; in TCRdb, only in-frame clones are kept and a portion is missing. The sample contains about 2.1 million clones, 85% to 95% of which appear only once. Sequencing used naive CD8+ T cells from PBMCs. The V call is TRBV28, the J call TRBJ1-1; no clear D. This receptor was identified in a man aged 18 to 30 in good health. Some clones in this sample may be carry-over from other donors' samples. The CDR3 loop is CASSSDTEAFF. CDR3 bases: TGTGCCAGCAGCTCGGACACTGAAGCTTTCTTT.